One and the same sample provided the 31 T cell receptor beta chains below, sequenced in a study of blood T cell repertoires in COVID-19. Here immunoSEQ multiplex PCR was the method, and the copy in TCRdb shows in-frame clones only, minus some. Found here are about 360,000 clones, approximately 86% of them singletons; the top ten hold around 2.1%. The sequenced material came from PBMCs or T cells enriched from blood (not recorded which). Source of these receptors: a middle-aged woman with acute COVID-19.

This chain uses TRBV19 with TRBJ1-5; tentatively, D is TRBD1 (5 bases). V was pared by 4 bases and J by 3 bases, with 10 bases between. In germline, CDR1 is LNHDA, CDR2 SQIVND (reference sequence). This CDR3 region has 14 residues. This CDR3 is CASSTGTDNQPQHF. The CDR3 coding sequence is TGTGCCAGTAGTACCGGGACTGACAATCAGCCCCAGCATTTT.

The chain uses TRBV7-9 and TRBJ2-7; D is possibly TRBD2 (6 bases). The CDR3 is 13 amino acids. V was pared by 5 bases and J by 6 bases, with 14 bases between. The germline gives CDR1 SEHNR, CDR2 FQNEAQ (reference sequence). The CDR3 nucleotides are TGTGCCAGCAGCCCCCTCGGCGGGGTCGAGCAGTACTTC. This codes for CASSPLGGVEQYF.

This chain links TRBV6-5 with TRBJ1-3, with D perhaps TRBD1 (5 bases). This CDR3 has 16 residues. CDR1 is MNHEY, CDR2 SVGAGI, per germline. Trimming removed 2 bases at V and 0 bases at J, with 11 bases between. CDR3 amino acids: CASSYPGLSSGNTIYF. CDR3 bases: TGTGCCAGCAGTTACCCGGGACTGAGCTCTGGAAACACCATATATTTT.

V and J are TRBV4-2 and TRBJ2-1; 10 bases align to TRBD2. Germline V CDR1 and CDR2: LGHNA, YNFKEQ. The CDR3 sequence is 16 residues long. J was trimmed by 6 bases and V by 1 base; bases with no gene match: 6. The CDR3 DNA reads TGTGCCAGCAGCCAAGTAACAGCGGGGGGGCCCAATGAGCAGTTCTTC. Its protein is CASSQVTAGGPNEQFF.

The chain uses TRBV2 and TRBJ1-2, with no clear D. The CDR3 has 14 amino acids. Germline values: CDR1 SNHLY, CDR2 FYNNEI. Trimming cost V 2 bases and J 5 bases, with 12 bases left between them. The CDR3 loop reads CASSESGRTYGYTF. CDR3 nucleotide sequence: TGTGCCAGCAGTGAATCGGGGAGGACTTATGGCTACACCTTC.

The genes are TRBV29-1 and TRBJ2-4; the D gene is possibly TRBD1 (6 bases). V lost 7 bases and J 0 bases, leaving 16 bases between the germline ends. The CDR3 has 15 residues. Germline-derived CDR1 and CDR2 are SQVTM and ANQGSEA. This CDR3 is CSAEQGSLAKNIQYF. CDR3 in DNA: TGCAGCGCCGAACAGGGATCCCTAGCCAAAAACATTCAGTACTTC.

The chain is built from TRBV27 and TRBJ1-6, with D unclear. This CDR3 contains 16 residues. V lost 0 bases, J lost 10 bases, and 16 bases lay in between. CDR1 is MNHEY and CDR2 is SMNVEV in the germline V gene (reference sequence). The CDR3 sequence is CASSLSGAGSLSPLHF. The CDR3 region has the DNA TGTGCCAGCAGTTTATCGGGTGCGGGATCCCTGTCACCCCTCCACTTT.

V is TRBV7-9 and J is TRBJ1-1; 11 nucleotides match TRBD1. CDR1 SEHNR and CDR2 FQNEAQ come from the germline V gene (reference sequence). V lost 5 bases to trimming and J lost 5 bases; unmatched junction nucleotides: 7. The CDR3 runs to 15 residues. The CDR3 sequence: CASSQTDRGLTEAFF. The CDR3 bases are TGTGCCAGCAGCCAAACGGACAGGGGGCTGACTGAAGCTTTCTTT.

CDR3 sequence (DNA): TGTGCCAGCAGCTCCTACCCGGGGGCAGATACGCAGTATTTT. The encoded protein is CASSSYPGADTQYF. J is TRBJ2-3 and V is TRBV13; a weak D match, TRBD2 (6 bases). CDR1 is PRHDT and CDR2 is FYEKMQ in the germline V gene (reference sequence). The CDR3 is made up of 14 amino acids. The V end was cut by 4 bases, the J end by 4 bases, with 12 bases between.

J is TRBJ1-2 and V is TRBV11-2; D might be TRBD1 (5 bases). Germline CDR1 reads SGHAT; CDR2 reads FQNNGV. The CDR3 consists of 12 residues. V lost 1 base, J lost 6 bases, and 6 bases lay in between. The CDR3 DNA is TGTGCCAGCAGCTTAGGGGGGGATGGCTACACCTTC. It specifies CASSLGGDGYTF.

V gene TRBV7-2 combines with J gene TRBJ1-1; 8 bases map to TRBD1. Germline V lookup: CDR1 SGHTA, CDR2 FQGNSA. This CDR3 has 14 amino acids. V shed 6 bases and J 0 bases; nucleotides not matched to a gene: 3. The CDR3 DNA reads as TGTGCCAGCAGGTTGACAGGGGTGAACACTGAAGCTTTCTTT. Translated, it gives CASRLTGVNTEAFF.

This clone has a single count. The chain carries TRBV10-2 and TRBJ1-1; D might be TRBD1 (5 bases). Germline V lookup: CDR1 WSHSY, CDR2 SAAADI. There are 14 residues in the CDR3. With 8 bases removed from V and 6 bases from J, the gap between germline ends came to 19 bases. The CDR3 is CASDPLGEGSEAFF. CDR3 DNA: TGCGCCAGCGATCCACTAGGGGAGGGGTCTGAAGCTTTCTTT.

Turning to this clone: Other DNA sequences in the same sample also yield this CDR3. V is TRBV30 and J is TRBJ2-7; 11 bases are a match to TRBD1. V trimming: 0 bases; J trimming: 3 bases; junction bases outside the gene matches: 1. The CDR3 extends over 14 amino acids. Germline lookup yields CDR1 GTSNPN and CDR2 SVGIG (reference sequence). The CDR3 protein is CAWSVGTGGYEQYF. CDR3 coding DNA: TGTGCCTGGAGTGTCGGGACAGGGGGCTACGAGCAGTACTTC. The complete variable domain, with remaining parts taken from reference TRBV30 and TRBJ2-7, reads SQTIHQWPATLVQPVGSPLSLECTVEGTSNPNLYWYRQAAGRGLQLLFYSVGIGQISSEVPQNLSASRPQDRQFILSSKKLLLSDSGFYLCAWSVGTGGYEQYFGPGTRLTVT.

This CDR3 reads CASSRTGGFTNTEAFF. CDR3 nucleotide sequence: TGTGCCAGCTCACGGACAGGGGGTTTTACGAACACTGAAGCTTTCTTT. The chain carries TRBV18 and TRBJ1-1; 10 bases are a match to TRBD1. The length of the CDR3 is 16 residues. V lost 4 bases to trimming and J lost 1 base; unmatched junction nucleotides: 6. Looked up from germline, CDR1 is KGHSH and CDR2 is LQKENI. The full variable domain, its missing parts supplied by reference TRBV18 and TRBJ1-1, is NAGVMQNPRHLVRRRGQEARLRCSPMKGHSHVYWYRQLPEEGLKFMVYLQKENIIDESGMPKERFSAEFPKEGPSILRIQQVVRGDSAAYFCASSRTGGFTNTEAFFGQGTRLTVV.

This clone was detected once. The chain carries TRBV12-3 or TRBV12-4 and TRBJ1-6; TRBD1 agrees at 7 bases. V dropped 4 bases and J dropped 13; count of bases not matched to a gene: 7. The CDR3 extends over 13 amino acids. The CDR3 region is CASSSGTARPLHF. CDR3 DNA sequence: TGTGCCAGCAGTTCCGGGACAGCCCGTCCCCTCCACTTT.

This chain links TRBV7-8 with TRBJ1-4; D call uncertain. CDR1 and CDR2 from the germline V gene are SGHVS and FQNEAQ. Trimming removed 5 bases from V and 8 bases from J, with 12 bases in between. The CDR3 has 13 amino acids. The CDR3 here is CASSTGAEEKLFF. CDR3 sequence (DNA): TGTGCCAGCAGCACGGGAGCCGAAGAAAAACTGTTTTTT.

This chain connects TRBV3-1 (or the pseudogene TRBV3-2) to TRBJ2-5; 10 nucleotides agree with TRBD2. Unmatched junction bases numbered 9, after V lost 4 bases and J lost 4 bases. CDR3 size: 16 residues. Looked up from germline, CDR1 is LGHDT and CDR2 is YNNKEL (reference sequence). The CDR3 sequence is CASSLGRAGGRETQYF. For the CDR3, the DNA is TGTGCCAGCAGCCTGGGGAGAGCGGGGGGGCGAGAGACCCAGTACTTC.

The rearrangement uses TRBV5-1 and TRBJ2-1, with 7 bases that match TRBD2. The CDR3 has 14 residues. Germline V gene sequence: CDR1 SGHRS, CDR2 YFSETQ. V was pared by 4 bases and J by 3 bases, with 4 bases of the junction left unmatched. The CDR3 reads CASSASSGYNEQFF. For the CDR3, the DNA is TGCGCCAGCAGCGCCTCTAGCGGCTACAATGAGCAGTTCTTC.

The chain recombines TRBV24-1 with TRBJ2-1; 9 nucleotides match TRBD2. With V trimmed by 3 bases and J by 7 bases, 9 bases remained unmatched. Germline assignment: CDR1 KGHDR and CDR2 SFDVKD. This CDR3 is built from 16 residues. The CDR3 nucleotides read TGTGCCACCAGTGATCCCCGGGGTAGCGGGGGAAATGAGCAGTTCTTC. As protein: CATSDPRGSGGNEQFF.

The CDR3 region has the DNA TGTGCCAGCTCACCACAACTAGCGGGGGCCATAAAAGAGACCCAGTACTTC. Protein: CASSPQLAGAIKETQYF. The chain carries TRBV18 and TRBJ2-5; 11 positions agree with TRBD2. The CDR3 spans 17 residues. V was pared by 1 base and J by 3 bases, with 7 bases of the junction left unmatched. Germline V gene lookup returns CDR1 KGHSH and CDR2 LQKENI.

The CDR3, as DNA: TGTGCCAGCAGTTCAAATCCGGGACAAACTAATGAAAAACTGTTTTTT. Its protein is CASSSNPGQTNEKLFF. The rearrangement joins TRBV5-6 to TRBJ1-4; D possibly corresponds to TRBD1 (6 bases). Germline V gene data show CDR1 as SGHDT and CDR2 as YYEEEE. V shed 5 bases and J shed 1 base, with 15 bases lying between them. The CDR3 contains 16 residues.

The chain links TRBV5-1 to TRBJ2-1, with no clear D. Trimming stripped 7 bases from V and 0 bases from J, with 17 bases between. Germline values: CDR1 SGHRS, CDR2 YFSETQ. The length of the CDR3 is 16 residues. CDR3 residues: CASSPDEASSYNEQFF. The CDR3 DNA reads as TGCGCCAGCTCCCCGGATGAGGCCAGCTCCTACAATGAGCAGTTCTTC. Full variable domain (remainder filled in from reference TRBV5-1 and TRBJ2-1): KAGVTQTPRYLIKTRGQQVTLSCSPISGHRSVSWYQQTPGQGLQFLFEYFSETQRNKGNFPGRFSGRQFSNSRSEMNVSTLELGDSALYLCASSPDEASSYNEQFFGPGTRLTVL.

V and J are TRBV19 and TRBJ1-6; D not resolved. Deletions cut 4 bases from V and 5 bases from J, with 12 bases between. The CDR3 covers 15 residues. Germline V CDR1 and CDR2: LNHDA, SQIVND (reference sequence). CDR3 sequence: CASSKYTDNNSPLHF. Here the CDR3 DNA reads TGTGCCAGTAGTAAATATACAGACAATAATTCACCCCTCCACTTT.

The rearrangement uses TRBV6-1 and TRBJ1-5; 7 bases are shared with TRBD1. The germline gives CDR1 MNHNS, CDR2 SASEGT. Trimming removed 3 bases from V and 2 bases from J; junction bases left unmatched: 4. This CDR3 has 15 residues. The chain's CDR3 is CASSDTGVGNQPQHF. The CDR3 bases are TGTGCCAGCAGTGATACAGGGGTAGGCAATCAGCCCCAGCATTTT.

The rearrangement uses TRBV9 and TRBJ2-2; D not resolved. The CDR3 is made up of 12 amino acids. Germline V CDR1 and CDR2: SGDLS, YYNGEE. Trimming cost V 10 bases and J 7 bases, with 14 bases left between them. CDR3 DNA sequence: TGTGCCTCCTCCCATTCGGGCGGGGAGCTGTTTTTT. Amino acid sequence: CASSHSGGELFF. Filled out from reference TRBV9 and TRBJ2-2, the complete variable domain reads DSGVTQTPKHLITATGQRVTLRCSPRSGDLSVYWYQQSLDQGLQFLIQYYNGEERAKGNILERFSAQQFPDLHSELNLSSLELGDSALYFCASSHSGGELFFGEGSRLTVL.

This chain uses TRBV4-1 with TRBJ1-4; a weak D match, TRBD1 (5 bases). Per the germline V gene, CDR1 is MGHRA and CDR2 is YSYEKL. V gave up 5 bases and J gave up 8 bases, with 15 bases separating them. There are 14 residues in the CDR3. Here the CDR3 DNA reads TGCGCCAGCAGCATCCGGGACTCGGGGGAAAAACTGTTTTTT. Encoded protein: CASSIRDSGEKLFF.

CDR3 in DNA: TGTGCCAGCAGCCAGGACAGGGGGTACACTGAAGCTTTCTTT. Its protein product is CASSQDRGYTEAFF. V usage is TRBV13 and J usage is TRBJ1-1; 10 bases match TRBD1. The CDR3 is 14 residues long. The germline V gene has CDR1 PRHDT and CDR2 FYEKMQ (reference sequence). J gave up 3 bases and V 5 bases, and 3 bases lay outside the gene matches.

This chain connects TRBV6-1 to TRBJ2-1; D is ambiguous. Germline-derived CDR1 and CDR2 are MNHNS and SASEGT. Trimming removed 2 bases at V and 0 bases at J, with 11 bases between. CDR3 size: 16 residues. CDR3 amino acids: CASSEPSVSSYNEQFF. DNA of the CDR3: TGTGCCAGCAGTGAACCAAGTGTTAGCTCCTACAATGAGCAGTTCTTC.

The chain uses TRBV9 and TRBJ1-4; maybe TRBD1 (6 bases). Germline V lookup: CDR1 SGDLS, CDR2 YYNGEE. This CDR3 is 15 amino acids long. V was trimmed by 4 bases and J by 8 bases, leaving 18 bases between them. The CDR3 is CASSPPAGGEEKLFF. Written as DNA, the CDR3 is TGTGCCAGCAGCCCCCCCGCGGGGGGCGAGGAAAAACTGTTTTTT.

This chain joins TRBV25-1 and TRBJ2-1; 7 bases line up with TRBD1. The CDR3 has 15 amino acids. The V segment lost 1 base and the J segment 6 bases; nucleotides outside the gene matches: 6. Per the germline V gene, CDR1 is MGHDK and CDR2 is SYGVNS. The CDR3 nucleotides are TGTGCCAGCAGTGAATTCACAGGGGTAGGCAATGAGCAGTTCTTC. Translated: CASSEFTGVGNEQFF.

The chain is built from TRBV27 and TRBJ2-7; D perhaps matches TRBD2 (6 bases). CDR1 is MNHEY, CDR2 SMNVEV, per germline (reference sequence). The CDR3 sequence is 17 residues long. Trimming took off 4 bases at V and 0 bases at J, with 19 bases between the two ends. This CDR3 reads CASSSPGGPKSSYEQYF. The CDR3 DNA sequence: TGTGCCAGCAGTTCCCCCGGGGGACCGAAAAGCTCCTACGAGCAGTACTTC.